This T cell receptor (beta chain) derives from a study of blood T cells in healthy people across ages. Study-wide results and caveats: Greater diversity and more naive CD4+ cells were seen in long-lived donors than in aged donors. Significant beta diversity loss was already apparent by age roughly 38, declining roughly linearly.

PCR was performed a second time for about 7 to 12 cycles using a sample-barcoded 5' primer and a J-beta primer mix. Each CDR3 protein gets one entry after TCRdb re-called the 5' RACE reads with MiXCR. There are around 1.7 million distinct CDR3 sequences in the sample; 28% occur only once, and 7.7% lies in the top ten. Isolation of PBMCs gave at least 6 million cells per sample. Samples each yielded at least 5.5 micrograms of total RNA. The CDR3 runs to 15 residues. V lost 0 bases to trimming and J lost 13 bases, with 19 bases between them. From germline, CDR1 is SGHDN and CDR2 FVKESK. To note about this clonotype: Its antigen is currently unknown.

Sequenced: blood. The genes are TRBV14 and TRBJ2-4; D is ambiguous. The receptor's source is a woman aged 25-40 years in good health. CDR3 nucleotide sequence: TGTGCCAGCAGCCAAGAGCTTGGTCTAGTCGGCAAGCAGTACTTC. This gives the protein CASSQELGLVGKQYF.